This entry concerns a single T cell receptor beta chain. Its antigen remains unknown. Germline values: CDR1 SGDLS, CDR2 YYNGEE. The length of the CDR3 is 14 residues. The V gene lost 4 bases and the J gene lost 5 bases, with 15 bases spanning the gap. Generated by immunoSEQ multiplex PCR, the TCRdb table keeps only in-frame clones and is missing some. There are 100,000 to 150,000 clones in the sample; around 89% occur only once, and approximately 10% lies in the top ten. These data belong to a study of T cell responses to AZD1222 COVID-19 vaccine. Findings and caveats of the study: Two AZD1222 doses significantly raised spike-specific TCR breadth and depth over controls.

The origin of this receptor is an adult in good health. This chain joins TRBV9 and TRBJ2-5, with D perhaps given as TRBD1 or TRBD2 (6 bases each). The sequencing used peripheral blood, collected on day 0 of MenACWY control vaccination. This chain's CDR3 is CASSSEGVGETQYF. CDR3 coding DNA: TGTGCCAGCAGCTCGGAGGGGGTAGGGGAGACCCAGTACTTC. Full variable domain (missing parts from reference TRBV9 and TRBJ2-5): DSGVTQTPKHLITATGQRVTLRCSPRSGDLSVYWYQQSLDQGLQFLIQYYNGEERAKGNILERFSAQQFPDLHSELNLSSLELGDSALYFCASSSEGVGETQYFGPGTRLLVL.